The subject of this entry is one T cell receptor (beta chain). CD4+ cells were split into CD45RA+ naive and CD45RA-negative memory subsets. Several immunoSEQ plates received, in even portions, the genomic DNA of each subset. Produced via immunoSEQ multiplex PCR; TCRdb's table is partial and in-frame only. Here the sample spans approximately 2.4 million clones, about 94% being singletons. This specimen belongs to a study of shared clonotypes between healthy human individuals. The CDR3 is 18 amino acids. Per germline, CDR1 KGHSH and CDR2 LQKENI. Losses at the gene ends were 3 bases for V and 7 bases for J; bases not matched to a gene: 15.

The specimen sequenced was naive CD4+ T cells sorted from blood. Noted subset: CD45RA+ positively selected. The genes are TRBV18 and TRBJ1-6, with 7 bases fitting TRBD1. This sequence was found in a man aged 18 to 30 in good health. CDR3: CASSPGSAPGQQNSPLHF. DNA for the CDR3: TGTGCCAGCTCACCCGGGTCTGCTCCGGGACAGCAGAATTCACCCCTCCACTTT.